A single sample gave rise to the 10 T cell receptor beta chains below, sequenced in a study of OX40 agonist ivuxolimab in advanced cancers. Profiling relied on immunoSEQ multiplex PCR, and the TCRdb table lists in-frame clones only, not all of them. The sample has roughly 67,000 clones, 87% seen once. This material consisted of CD4+ or CD8+ T cells sorted from blood, taken in a trial of the OX40 agonist ivuxolimab. These receptors were collected from an adult with an advanced solid tumor such as melanoma, head and neck, liver or kidney cancer.

The chain carries TRBV7-2 and TRBJ2-1; TRBD1 or TRBD2 may be the D gene (6 bases each). The germline V and J ends were trimmed by 2 bases and 7 bases, with 15 bases remaining between them. In germline, CDR1 is SGHTA, CDR2 FQGNSA. The CDR3 consists of 15 residues. This CDR3 reads CASSLSPGAGNEQFF. The CDR3 bases are TGTGCCAGCAGCTTATCCCCGGGGGCTGGGAATGAGCAGTTCTTC.

The V and J genes are TRBV5-1 and TRBJ1-2, with 9 positions matching TRBD1. Germline V lookup: CDR1 SGHRS, CDR2 YFSETQ. V shed 4 bases, J shed 7 bases, and the junction held 14 bases outside the gene matches. This CDR3 has 16 residues. CDR3 protein: CASSPTQGAFSSGYTF. As DNA, the CDR3 is TGCGCCAGCAGCCCAACACAGGGGGCGTTCTCCTCTGGCTACACCTTC.

This sequence joins TRBV4-2 and TRBJ2-2; no clear D. This CDR3 contains 12 residues. V lost 3 bases to trimming and J lost 1 base, with 0 bases between them. Germline-derived CDR1 and CDR2 are LGHNA and YNFKEQ. The DNA of the CDR3 is TGTGCCAGCAGCCAGAACACCGGGGAGCTGTTTTTT. Translating gives CASSQNTGELFF.

Only a few counts were recorded for this clone. The V and J genes are TRBV9 and TRBJ2-1, with TRBD1 as a possible D gene (5 bases). V was trimmed by 0 bases and J by 4 bases, leaving 11 bases between them. The CDR3 has 15 residues. The germline CDR1 and CDR2 sequences are SGDLS and YYNGEE. The CDR3 sequence: CASSVVGELYNEQFF. CDR3 bases: TGTGCCAGCAGCGTAGTAGGGGAACTGTACAATGAGCAGTTCTTC.

The chain carries TRBV10-3 and TRBJ2-1; 10 positions agree with TRBD1. Germline V CDR1 and CDR2: ENHRY, SYGVKD. The CDR3 runs to 16 residues. Trimming removed 4 bases from V and 3 bases from J; junction bases left unmatched: 6. CDR3 in amino acids: CAISVPDRGHYNEQFF. As DNA, the CDR3 is TGTGCCATCAGTGTCCCCGACAGGGGGCACTACAATGAGCAGTTCTTC.

The rearrangement uses TRBV18 and TRBJ2-7; no reliable D call. Trimming left V 4 bases short and J 3 bases short, with 19 bases between. Per the germline V gene, CDR1 is KGHSH and CDR2 is LQKENI. CDR3 length equals 16 residues. The CDR3 loop reads CASSQSGSPLGYEQYF. CDR3 DNA sequence: TGTGCCAGCTCACAATCTGGGTCACCCCTGGGCTACGAGCAGTACTTC. Complete variable domain (other parts from reference TRBV18 and TRBJ2-7): NAGVMQNPRHLVRRRGQEARLRCSPMKGHSHVYWYRQLPEEGLKFMVYLQKENIIDESGMPKERFSAEFPKEGPSILRIQQVVRGDSAAYFCASSQSGSPLGYEQYFGPGTRLTVT.

The rearrangement uses TRBV18 and TRBJ2-7, with unresolved D. Looked up from germline, CDR1 is KGHSH and CDR2 is LQKENI. V lost 7 bases and J 7 bases, leaving 20 bases between the germline ends. CDR3 length equals 14 residues. This CDR3 is CASLQDINSGEQYF. CDR3 DNA: TGTGCCAGCTTGCAGGATATCAACTCCGGGGAGCAGTACTTC.

The gene calls are TRBV25-1 and TRBJ2-3; a possible D gene is TRBD1 (6 bases). Germline V gene lookup returns CDR1 MGHDK and CDR2 SYGVNS. Trimming took off 4 bases at V and 7 bases at J, with 12 bases between the two ends. The CDR3 is 13 amino acids. The CDR3 region is CASSGDILHTQYF. DNA for the CDR3: TGTGCCAGCAGTGGGGACATCCTTCATACGCAGTATTTT.

This clone appeared a few times. The chain uses TRBV19 and TRBJ2-7; D possibly corresponds to TRBD2 (5 bases). The germline V and J ends were trimmed by 4 bases and 2 bases, with 15 bases remaining between them. The CDR3 loop spans 15 amino acids. The V gene's germline CDR1 is LNHDA and CDR2 SQIVND (reference sequence). The CDR3 nucleotides read TGTGCCAGTAGTAATAGGAGGAGACAAACCTACGAGCAGTACTTC. Its translation: CASSNRRRQTYEQYF.

The chain links TRBV18 to TRBJ1-2; no firm D call. Germline assignment: CDR1 KGHSH and CDR2 LQKENI. V dropped 6 bases and J dropped 0 bases, with 8 bases sitting between them. The CDR3 is 13 amino acids. CDR3 coding DNA: TGTGCCAGCTCCCGGGAAGCTAACTATGGCTACACCTTC. Translated: CASSREANYGYTF.